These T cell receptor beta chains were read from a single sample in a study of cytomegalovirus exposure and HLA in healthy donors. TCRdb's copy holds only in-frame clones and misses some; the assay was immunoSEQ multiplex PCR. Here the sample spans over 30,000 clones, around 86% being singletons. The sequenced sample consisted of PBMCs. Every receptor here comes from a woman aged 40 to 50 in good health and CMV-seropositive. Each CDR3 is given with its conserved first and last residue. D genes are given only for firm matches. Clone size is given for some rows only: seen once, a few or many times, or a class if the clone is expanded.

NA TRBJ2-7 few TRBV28 TGTGCCAGCACCCTAATTCCGGGACAACGGCACGAGCAGTACTTC CASTLIPGQRHEQYF
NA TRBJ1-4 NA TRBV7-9 TGTGCCAGCAGCCCTCGACAGGCAACTAATGAAAAACTGTTTTTT CASSPRQATNEKLFF
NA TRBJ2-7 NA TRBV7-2 TGTGCCAGCAGCTTCCAAACAGGGAGCGAGCAGTACTTC CASSFQTGSEQYF
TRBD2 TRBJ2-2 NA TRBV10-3 TGTGCCAGCAGAGCTAGCGGGGACACCGGGGAGCTGTTTTTT CASRASGDTGELFF
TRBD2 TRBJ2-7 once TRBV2 TGTGCCAGCACAGGGACTACCGCCTACGAGCAGTACTTC CASTGTTAYEQYF
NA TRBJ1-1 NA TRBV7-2 TGTGCCAGCAGCGCGGTCCCCACTGAAGCTTTCTTT CASSAVPTEAFF
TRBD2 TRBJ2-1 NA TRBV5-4 TGTGCCAGCAGCTACGGGACTAGCGGGGGCCTTACCTACAATGAGCAGTTCTTC CASSYGTSGGLTYNEQFF
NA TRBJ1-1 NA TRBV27 TGTGCCAGCAGTCCCGCGGACAGAATGGGCACTGAAGCTTTCTTT CASSPADRMGTEAFF
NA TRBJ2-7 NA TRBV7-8 TGTGCCAGCAGCTTAGCCATCTCCTACGAGCAGTACTTC CASSLAISYEQYF
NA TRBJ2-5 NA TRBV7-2 TGTGCCAGCAGCCCCAGACAGGTGGCGGAGACCCAGTACTTC CASSPRQVAETQYF
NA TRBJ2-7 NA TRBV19 TGTGCCAGTAGCATAAGAACCCTACCGAGCTCCTACGAGCAGTACTTC CASSIRTLPSSYEQYF
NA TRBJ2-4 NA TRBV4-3 TGCGCCAGCAGCCAAGATCTCCAGGATCCAACCAAAAACATTCAGTACTTC CASSQDLQDPTKNIQYF
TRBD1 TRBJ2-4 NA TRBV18 TGTGCCAGCTCACCAAATACCGGGACAGGGGGCCGGGGAAACATTCAGTACTTC CASSPNTGTGGRGNIQYF
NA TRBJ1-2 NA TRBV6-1 TGTGCCAGCAGTGAGGGGGGGCGGGATGGCTACACCTTC CASSEGGRDGYTF
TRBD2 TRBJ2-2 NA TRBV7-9 TGTGCCAGCAGTGAGAGGACTAGCGGGGAAACCGGGGAGCTGTTTTTT CASSERTSGETGELFF
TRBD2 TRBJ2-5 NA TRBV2 TGTGCCAGCAGTTTGACTAGCGCACAAGAGACCCAGTACTTC CASSLTSAQETQYF
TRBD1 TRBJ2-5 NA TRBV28 TGTGCCAGCAGTTTAAGGCAGGGGGCGGAGACCCAGTACTTC CASSLRQGAETQYF
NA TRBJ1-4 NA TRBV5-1 TGCGCCAGCAGCGGTCAAGGCGGTTCGGCGGAAAAACTGTTTTTT CASSGQGGSAEKLFF
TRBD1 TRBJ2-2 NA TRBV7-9 TGTGCCAGCAGACTTAGGGACAGGGACACCGGGGAGCTGTTTTTT CASRLRDRDTGELFF
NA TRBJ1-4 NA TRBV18 TGTGCCAGCTCACCAACAGCAACTAATGAAAAACTGTTTTTT CASSPTATNEKLFF
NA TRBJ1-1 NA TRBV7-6 TGTGCCAGCAGTTTCACCGCGAACGCTGAAGCTTTCTTT CASSFTANAEAFF
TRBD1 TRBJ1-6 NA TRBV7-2 TGTGCCAGCAGCTTAATAACGACCAGGGGGAATTCACCCCTCCACTTT CASSLITTRGNSPLHF
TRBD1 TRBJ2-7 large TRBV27 TGTGCCAGCAGTCCGCAGGACAGGGCCAAGCAGTACTTC CASSPQDRAKQYF
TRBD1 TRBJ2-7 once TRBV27 TGTGCCAGCAGGGTGGGACAGGGGTCCTACGAGCAGTACTTC CASRVGQGSYEQYF
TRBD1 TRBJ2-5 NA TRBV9 TGTGCCAGCAGCCCAAGGACCGGGACAGGGGGGACCCAGTACTTC CASSPRTGTGGTQYF
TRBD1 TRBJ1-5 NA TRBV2 TGTGCCAGCAGTGGACAGGGGGGGATCAGCAATCAGCCCCAGCATTTT CASSGQGGISNQPQHF
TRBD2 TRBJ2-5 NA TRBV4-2 TGTGCCAGCAGCCAAGATCGGGAGGGCTGGGAGACCCAGTACTTC CASSQDREGWETQYF
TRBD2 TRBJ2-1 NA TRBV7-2 TGTGCCAGCAGCACCTACCTAGCGGGGGGTAATATCTTC CASSTYLAGGNIF
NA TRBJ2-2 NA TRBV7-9 TGTGCCAGCTCAGCCGGGGAGCTGTTTTTT CASSAGELFF
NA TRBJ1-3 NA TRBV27 TGTGCCAGCAGTTTTCCCCCGGTCTCTGGAAACACCATATATTTT CASSFPPVSGNTIYF
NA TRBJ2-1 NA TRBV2 TGTGCCAGCAGTGAAATTCCGGCAGGACAGTTCTTC CASSEIPAGQFF
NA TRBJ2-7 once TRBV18 TGTGCCAGCTCACCAGCACAGAACGAGCAGTACTTC CASSPAQNEQYF
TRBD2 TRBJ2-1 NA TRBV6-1 TGTGCCAGCAGGCTAGCGGGGTACAATGAGCAGTTCTTC CASRLAGYNEQFF
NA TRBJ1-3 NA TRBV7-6 TGTGCCAGCAGCTTAGACGGGGGGCCCGGAAACACCATATATTTT CASSLDGGPGNTIYF
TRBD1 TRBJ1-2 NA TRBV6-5 TGTGCCAGCACAGGGGGCGGCTATGGCTACACCTTC CASTGGGYGYTF
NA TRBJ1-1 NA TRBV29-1 TGCAGCGGGTCACCGGGGGGCGGGACTGAAGCTTTCTTT CSGSPGGGTEAFF
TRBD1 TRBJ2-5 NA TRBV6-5 TGTGCCAGCAGGACCCGGGACAGCTTTAAGCAGTACTTC CASRTRDSFKQYF